The 10 T cell receptor beta chains below all came from one sample that was sequenced in a study of T-cell reconstitution after alpha-beta-depleted transplantation in children. As it was prepared, the TCRbeta library received unique molecular identifiers. Using its own MiXCR run on the PCR reads, TCRdb lists one record per CDR3 protein. The data hold 700,000 to 850,000 distinct CDR3 sequences, with around 17% observed a single time. Sample: PBMCs, mostly from graft donor cells, taken 360 days after TCRalphabeta/CD19-depleted stem cell transplant. These receptors were obtained from a male patient under 18 who had a stem cell transplant for acute lymphoblastic leukemia, so the T cells may come from the graft donor.

V is TRBV27 and J is TRBJ2-3; 7 bases line up with TRBD2. With V trimmed by 1 base and J by 4 bases, 5 bases remained unmatched. The CDR3 is made up of 15 amino acids. Germline V gene data show CDR1 as MNHEY and CDR2 as SMNVEV (reference sequence). CDR3 residues: CASSLLGGRPDTQYF. CDR3 bases: TGTGCCAGCAGTTTATTAGGCGGGAGACCAGATACGCAGTATTTT.

This clonotype has more than one count but fewer than ten. The gene calls are TRBV15 and TRBJ1-4; no firm D call. Trimming took off 0 bases at V and 8 bases at J, with 13 bases between the two ends. The CDR3 loop spans 15 amino acids. Germline CDR1 is LNHNV and CDR2 is YYDKDF (reference sequence). This CDR3 is CATSRDRAGSEKLFF. The DNA of the CDR3 is TGTGCCACCAGCAGAGATCGGGCAGGCTCCGAAAAACTGTTTTTT.

This clonotype was observed at least ten times. The genes are TRBV11-1 and TRBJ2-7, with TRBD1 matching over 7 bases. The CDR3 is 13 amino acids. Trimming cost V 5 bases and J 2 bases; bases outside gene matches: 3. The germline V gene encodes CDR1 SGHAT and CDR2 FQDESV (reference sequence). CDR3 in amino acids: CASSRDSTYEQYF. The CDR3 DNA follows: TGTGCCAGCAGCCGGGACAGTACCTACGAGCAGTACTTC. The full variable domain, its missing parts supplied by reference TRBV11-1 and TRBJ2-7, is EAEVAQSPRYKITEKSQAVAFWCDPISGHATLYWYRQILGQGPELLVQFQDESVVDDSQLPKDRFSAERLKGVDSTLKIQPAELGDSAMYLCASSRDSTYEQYFGPGTRLTVT.

The V call is TRBV9, the J call TRBJ2-1, with D uncertain. This CDR3 has 15 residues. Germline assignment: CDR1 SGDLS and CDR2 YYNGEE. V lost 4 bases and J 0 bases, leaving 11 bases between the germline ends. The CDR3 here is CASSRSVSSYNEQFF. DNA for the CDR3: TGTGCCAGCAGCCGAAGCGTAAGCTCCTACAATGAGCAGTTCTTC. Based on the CDR3 plus reference TRBV9 and TRBJ2-1, the full variable domain is DSGVTQTPKHLITATGQRVTLRCSPRSGDLSVYWYQQSLDQGLQFLIQYYNGEERAKGNILERFSAQQFPDLHSELNLSSLELGDSALYFCASSRSVSSYNEQFFGPGTRLTVL.

This chain links TRBV19 with TRBJ1-1; D gene unclear. The CDR3 runs to 13 residues. V was shortened by 4 bases and J by 3 bases, with 9 bases between the two germline ends. From germline, CDR1 is LNHDA and CDR2 SQIVND (reference sequence). The CDR3 DNA is TGTGCCAGTAGTACCCGTCAGGACACTGAAGCTTTCTTT. This translates into CASSTRQDTEAFF. The full variable domain, in which reference TRBV19 and TRBJ1-1 provide the parts outside the CDR3, is DGGITQSPKYLFRKEGQNVTLSCEQNLNHDAMYWYRQDPGQGLRLIYYSQIVNDFQKGDIAEGYSVSREKKESFPLTVTSAQKNPTAFYLCASSTRQDTEAFFGQGTRLTVV.

The chain has TRBV27 and TRBJ2-7, with D maybe TRBD1 (6 bases). V lost 0 bases and J lost 0, with 12 bases in between. CDR1 is MNHEY and CDR2 is SMNVEV in the germline V gene (reference sequence). The CDR3 consists of 16 residues. For the CDR3, the DNA is TGTGCCAGCAGTTTATCTCGGACAGCGTACTCCTACGAGCAGTACTTC. Translated, it gives CASSLSRTAYSYEQYF.

The J gene is TRBJ1-5, the V gene TRBV28, with TRBD1 identical over 8 bases. This CDR3 comprises 14 residues. Germline assignment: CDR1 MDHEN and CDR2 SYDVKM. Trimming cost V 6 bases and J 2 bases; bases outside gene matches: 3. CDR3 nucleotides: TGTGCCAGCAGGACAGGGGTCGGCAATCAGCCCCAGCATTTT. This encodes CASRTGVGNQPQHF.

The V gene is TRBV7-3, the J gene TRBJ2-3; D is ambiguous. This CDR3 has 12 amino acids. V was clipped by 4 bases and J by 4 bases, with 6 bases between them. Germline V gene sequence: CDR1 SGHTA, CDR2 FQGTGA. The CDR3 loop is CASSSSADTQYF. DNA of the CDR3: TGTGCCAGCAGCTCCTCGGCAGATACGCAGTATTTT.

The rearrangement links TRBV18 to TRBJ1-2; D ambiguous. Trimming stripped 2 bases from V and 2 bases from J, with 9 bases between. The CDR3 length is 14 residues. Germline CDR1 reads KGHSH; CDR2 reads LQKENI. The CDR3: CASSPGLGNYGYTF. CDR3 coding DNA: TGTGCCAGCTCACCAGGGTTAGGAAACTATGGCTACACCTTC. Combining the CDR3 with reference TRBV18 and TRBJ1-2 gives the whole variable domain NAGVMQNPRHLVRRRGQEARLRCSPMKGHSHVYWYRQLPEEGLKFMVYLQKENIIDESGMPKERFSAEFPKEGPSILRIQQVVRGDSAAYFCASSPGLGNYGYTFGSGTRLTVV.

The CDR3, as DNA: TGTGCCAGCAGCCCCACCCGCGGAGAGCAGGGGGTCACTGAAGCTTTCTTT. This translates into CASSPTRGEQGVTEAFF. The chain uses TRBV7-9 and TRBJ1-1; 7 nucleotides line up with TRBD1. This CDR3 has 17 amino acids. Germline V gene lookup returns CDR1 SEHNR and CDR2 FQNEAQ (reference sequence). Trimming cost V 5 bases and J 4 bases; bases outside gene matches: 16. The whole variable domain, filled in from reference TRBV7-9 and TRBJ1-1, reads DTGVSQNPRHKITKRGQNVTFRCDPISEHNRLYWYRQTLGQGPEFLTYFQNEAQLEKSRLLSDRFSAERPKGSFSTLEIQRTEQGDSAMYLCASSPTRGEQGVTEAFFGQGTRLTVV.